The 25 T cell receptor beta chains reported below all come from one sample, sequenced in a study of beta chain features in type 1 diabetes. Study results and caveats: The study found moderately but significantly shorter TCRB CDR3s in all four CD4+ subsets of Type 1 diabetes patients.

The whole isolated RNA underwent reverse transcription, so sequencing captured expressed TCRB transcripts. The method was immunoSEQ multiplex PCR; TCRdb's version includes in-frame clones alone and lacks a portion of them. Of about 280,000 clones in the sample, around 16% were seen once. These TCRs' antigens remain unknown. Sequenced sample: naive CD4+ T cells from blood. These receptors originate from a man younger than 35 with type 1 diabetes.

The chain links TRBV5-1 to TRBJ2-3; D unclear. The CDR3 totals 15 residues. V was trimmed by 0 bases and J by 0 bases, leaving 8 bases between them. Looked up from germline, CDR1 is SGHRS and CDR2 is YFSETQ. The CDR3 spells CASSLGGTSTDTQYF. The DNA of the CDR3 is TGCGCCAGCAGCTTGGGCGGAACTAGCACAGATACGCAGTATTTT. The variable domain in full, completed from reference TRBV5-1 and TRBJ2-3, reads KAGVTQTPRYLIKTRGQQVTLSCSPISGHRSVSWYQQTPGQGLQFLFEYFSETQRNKGNFPGRFSGRQFSNSRSEMNVSTLELGDSALYLCASSLGGTSTDTQYFGPGTRLTVL.

This clone came up a few times. Other DNA sequences in this sample translate to the same CDR3. J is TRBJ2-3 and V is TRBV20-1; D remains ambiguous. The CDR3 extends over 10 amino acids. The germline CDR1 and CDR2 sequences are DFQATT and SNEGSKA (reference sequence). The V and J ends lost 6 bases and 5 bases respectively, with 6 bases between them. CDR3 amino acids: CSARRDTQYF. DNA of the CDR3: TGCAGTGCCAGGCGAGATACGCAGTATTTT.

This clone was counted a few times. This sequence joins TRBV7-2 and TRBJ2-1; 9 bases map to TRBD1. The CDR3 has 17 residues. With V trimmed by 5 bases and J by 8 bases, 16 bases remained unmatched. CDR1 is SGHTA, CDR2 FQGNSA, per germline. Here the CDR3 reads CASSLTPGQGLWDEQFF. The CDR3 DNA follows: TGTGCCAGCAGCCTCACTCCGGGACAGGGACTTTGGGATGAGCAGTTCTTC.

The CDR3 loop is CASSYSPENSYEQYF. The CDR3 DNA sequence: TGTGCCAGCAGTTACTCGCCGGAGAACTCCTACGAGCAGTACTTC. The V and J genes are TRBV6-6 and TRBJ2-7, with no clear D. Germline CDR1 and CDR2: MNHNY and SVGAGI (reference sequence). This CDR3 is 15 amino acids long. Trimming stripped 0 bases from V and 0 bases from J, with 9 bases between.

The chain links TRBV18 to TRBJ2-3, with D unresolved. This CDR3 spans 12 amino acids. Deletions cut 5 bases from V and 0 bases from J, with 3 bases between. Germline V gene data show CDR1 as KGHSH and CDR2 as LQKENI. The CDR3 spells CASSTSTDTQYF. The CDR3 coding sequence is TGTGCCAGCTCAACAAGCACAGATACGCAGTATTTT.

CDR3 amino acids: CASSAGQGREAFF. CDR3 DNA sequence: TGTGCCAGCTCAGCTGGACAGGGGAGAGAAGCTTTCTTT. The J gene is TRBJ1-1, the V gene TRBV18, with 9 positions matching TRBD1. The CDR3 is 13 residues long. Looked up from germline, CDR1 is KGHSH and CDR2 is LQKENI. V lost 5 bases and J lost 8; bases outside the gene matches: 6.

The chain employs TRBV30 and TRBJ1-2; 10 bases agree with TRBD1. This CDR3 region has 13 residues. The J segment lost 7 bases and the V segment lost 6 bases, leaving 8 bases of the junction unmatched. The germline gives CDR1 GTSNPN, CDR2 SVGIG (reference sequence). The CDR3 loop is CACDRGLVGGYTF. CDR3 DNA sequence: TGTGCCTGTGACAGGGGGCTTGTCGGTGGCTACACCTTC.

This clone was observed a few times. V gene TRBV13 combines with J gene TRBJ1-4, with 9 bases aligning to TRBD1. There are 14 residues in the CDR3. Per germline, CDR1 PRHDT and CDR2 FYEKMQ (reference sequence). Losses at the gene ends were 3 bases for V and 7 bases for J; bases not matched to a gene: 3. CDR3 sequence reads: CASSLGQGGEKLFF. CDR3 sequence (DNA): TGTGCCAGCAGCTTGGGACAGGGAGGTGAAAAACTGTTTTTT.

Details on this clone: The CDR3 does not end in the conserved phenylalanine or tryptophan, so this is likely a read error. The limits of the CDR3 on the DNA are not certain, so only TCRdb's listed CDR3 is given. The J gene is TRBJ2-7, the V gene TRBV2; the D call in the table, TRBD2, was not verified against the DNA. Germline V CDR1 and CDR2: SNHLY, FYNNEI. The CDR3 adds up to 12 amino acids, both ends counted. CDR3 sequence reads: CASSERSGLAGL.

This clone has just a few counts. V usage is TRBV7-9 and J usage is TRBJ1-1; D might be TRBD1 (5 bases). CDR1 is SEHNR, CDR2 FQNEAQ, per germline (reference sequence). The CDR3 consists of 14 residues. V gave up 4 bases and J gave up 7 bases, with 16 bases separating them. The CDR3 region is CASSSPLDRNEAFF. The CDR3 region has the DNA TGTGCCAGCAGCTCACCCCTAGACAGAAATGAAGCTTTCTTT.

This clone was seen a handful of times. The chain has TRBV11-2 and TRBJ2-5, with D maybe TRBD2 (6 bases). The V and J ends lost 3 bases and 2 bases respectively, with 16 bases between them. Germline CDR1 SGHAT, CDR2 FQNNGV. CDR3 size: 16 residues. DNA for the CDR3: TGTGCCAGCAGCTTGTCGTGGAGGGCGGATCAAGAGACCCAGTACTTC. As protein: CASSLSWRADQETQYF.

This clone was counted between two and nine times. The rearrangement joins TRBV5-4 to TRBJ1-1; a weak D match, TRBD1 (6 bases). This CDR3 contains 13 residues. Between the trimmed V and J ends, which lost 4 bases and 5 bases, there was a span of 12 bases. Germline V CDR1 and CDR2: SGHNT, YYREEE (reference sequence). The CDR3 loop reads CASSRAGATEAFF. CDR3 bases: TGTGCCAGCAGCCGGGCGGGGGCGACTGAAGCTTTCTTT.

This clone turned up a few times. The V call is TRBV10-2, the J call TRBJ2-7; 10 bases fit TRBD1. The V gene end was trimmed by 6 bases and the J gene end by 3 bases; junction bases not matched to a gene: 8. The CDR3 covers 15 residues. Germline-derived CDR1 and CDR2 are WSHSY and SAAADI. CDR3 nucleotides: TGCGCCAGCAGAAAGGGGACAGGGGAAAGCTACGAGCAGTACTTC. Protein: CASRKGTGESYEQYF.

This clone was counted a few times. V and J are TRBV27 and TRBJ2-2; D might be TRBD2 (6 bases). The germline V and J ends were trimmed by 11 bases and 7 bases, with 11 bases remaining between them. The CDR3 sequence is 11 residues long. In germline, CDR1 is MNHEY, CDR2 SMNVEV (reference sequence). DNA for the CDR3: TGTGCCGCTAGGCGGGGCGGGGAGCTGTTTTTT. This gives the protein CAARRGGELFF.

This clone was observed a few times. This chain joins TRBV6-5 and TRBJ1-1, with D perhaps matching TRBD1 (5 bases). Trimming left V 7 bases short and J 6 bases short, with 15 bases between. CDR1 is MNHEY and CDR2 is SVGAGI in the germline V gene. The CDR3 runs 13 residues. The CDR3 sequence: CASNRGESAEAFF. The CDR3 DNA reads TGTGCCAGCAATAGGGGCGAGAGTGCTGAAGCTTTCTTT.

This clone appeared a few times. The V call is TRBV18, the J call TRBJ1-2, with 7 positions matching TRBD1. Looked up from germline, CDR1 is KGHSH and CDR2 is LQKENI. This CDR3 is 14 amino acids long. V dropped 2 bases and J dropped 2; count of bases not matched to a gene: 2. The CDR3 spells CASSPTGENYGYTF. CDR3 DNA: TGTGCCAGCTCACCAACAGGGGAGAACTATGGCTACACCTTC.

In nucleotides, the CDR3 is TGTGCCAGCAGCACCCGACTAGCGGCGAACACCGGGGAGCTGTTTTTT. Translation: CASSTRLAANTGELFF. The V call is TRBV7-2, the J call TRBJ2-2; 9 bases align to TRBD2. This CDR3 is 16 amino acids long. Germline V CDR1 and CDR2: SGHTA, FQGNSA. V was clipped by 5 bases and J by 0 bases; unmatched bases: 4.

This clone was seen only a few times. The chain recombines TRBV9 with TRBJ2-5, with 8 bases identical to TRBD2. This CDR3 comprises 15 residues. Per the germline V gene, CDR1 is SGDLS and CDR2 is YYNGEE. Trimming removed 1 base from V and 7 bases from J; junction bases left unmatched: 9. The chain's CDR3 is CASSVTGGPLGTQYF. In DNA form, the CDR3 reads TGTGCCAGCAGCGTAACGGGGGGGCCACTTGGGACCCAGTACTTC.

In its sample, this clone was seen a few times. Other nucleotide sequences in the sample specify the same CDR3. The chain joins TRBV7-2 to TRBJ2-5; 16 positions match TRBD2. The CDR3 length is 16 residues. CDR1 SGHTA and CDR2 FQGNSA come from the germline V gene. J lost 2 bases, V lost 5 bases, and 2 bases had no gene match. CDR3 loop: CASSAGLAGGQETQYF. As DNA, the CDR3 is TGTGCCAGCAGCGCGGGACTAGCGGGGGGGCAAGAGACCCAGTACTTC.

The chain joins TRBV6-5 to TRBJ1-3, with D tentatively TRBD1 (5 bases). This CDR3 region has 14 residues. The V and J ends lost 2 bases and 0 bases respectively, with 5 bases between them. From germline, CDR1 is MNHEY and CDR2 SVGAGI. The CDR3 sequence: CASSYTGSGNTIYF. As DNA, the CDR3 is TGTGCCAGCAGTTACACAGGCTCTGGAAACACCATATATTTT.

The DNA of the CDR3 is TGCAGCGCCCTCGGGGGAAACACCATATATTTT. This translates into CSALGGNTIYF. The V gene is TRBV29-1, the J gene TRBJ1-3; D is unresolved. Looked up from germline, CDR1 is SQVTM and CDR2 is ANQGSEA. The V end was cut by 7 bases, the J end by 4 bases, with 8 bases between. This CDR3 contains 11 residues.

This clone showed up just a few times. The chain uses TRBV19 and TRBJ1-5, with D possibly being TRBD1 (5 bases). The CDR3 sequence is 14 residues long. With 4 bases removed from V and 3 bases from J, the gap between germline ends came to 10 bases. Per the germline V gene, CDR1 is LNHDA and CDR2 is SQIVND (reference sequence). The CDR3 DNA sequence: TGTGCCAGTAGTACGGGCAGGGTCAATCAGCCCCAGCATTTT. Amino acid sequence: CASSTGRVNQPQHF.

The chain joins TRBV5-1 to TRBJ2-5; 9 positions agree with TRBD2. Germline assignment: CDR1 SGHRS and CDR2 YFSETQ. The CDR3 loop spans 15 amino acids. Germline trimming cut 1 base from V and 1 base from J; bases unmatched to any gene: 2. This CDR3 reads CASSLRRGGQETQYF. As DNA, the CDR3 is TGCGCCAGCAGCTTGCGGCGGGGGGGCCAAGAGACCCAGTACTTC.

The genes are TRBV29-1 and TRBJ2-7; a weak D match, TRBD1 (6 bases). The CDR3 runs 13 residues. Germline V gene sequence: CDR1 SQVTM, CDR2 ANQGSEA. The germline V and J ends were trimmed by 5 bases and 2 bases, with 13 bases remaining between them. CDR3 sequence: CSVRGGGPYEQYF. As DNA, the CDR3 is TGCAGCGTTAGGGGTGGGGGCCCCTACGAGCAGTACTTC.

The chain couples TRBV18 to TRBJ2-1; TRBD2 matches 7 bases. The CDR3 is made up of 14 amino acids. J lost 6 bases, V lost 5 bases, and 7 bases had no gene match. Germline lookup yields CDR1 KGHSH and CDR2 LQKENI. In nucleotides, the CDR3 is TGTGCCAGCTCAGGGAGGGATGAAAGCAATGAGCAGTTCTTC. Translated: CASSGRDESNEQFF.